The 6 T cell receptor beta chains below come from one sample, sequenced in a study of blood T cell repertoires in COVID-19. Sequencing was performed with immunoSEQ multiplex PCR; in TCRdb, only in-frame clones are kept and a portion is missing. The table has 370,000 or so clones, approximately 89% seen once; the top ten hold approximately 1.2%. The sample was PBMCs or T cells enriched from blood (not recorded which). Receptor source: a man aged 25-45 years who had recovered from COVID-19.

V gene TRBV30 combines with J gene TRBJ1-2; D possibly corresponds to TRBD1 (5 bases). Germline CDR1 reads GTSNPN; CDR2 reads SVGIG (reference sequence). With 4 bases removed from V and 7 bases from J, the gap between germline ends came to 16 bases. The CDR3 totals 13 residues. In DNA, the CDR3 is TGTGCCTGGATGGTAGGCAGGGTCGGTGGCTACACCTTC. Amino acids: CAWMVGRVGGYTF.

V gene TRBV18 combines with J gene TRBJ1-1; D is ambiguous. With 2 bases removed from V and 1 base from J, the gap between germline ends came to 8 bases. Germline-derived CDR1 and CDR2 are KGHSH and LQKENI. The length of the CDR3 is 14 residues. The CDR3 sequence: CASSPGWANTEAFF. The DNA for the CDR3 is TGTGCCAGCTCACCAGGGTGGGCGAACACTGAAGCTTTCTTT.

V gene TRBV7-2 combines with J gene TRBJ2-5; D ambiguous. The V gene's germline CDR1 is SGHTA and CDR2 FQGNSA. Trimming took off 3 bases at V and 2 bases at J, with 16 bases between the two ends. The CDR3 extends over 16 amino acids. This CDR3 is CASSFIPRSGQETQYF. In DNA, the CDR3 is TGTGCCAGCAGCTTCATCCCTAGGTCGGGTCAAGAGACCCAGTACTTC.

This clone was counted once. The chain joins TRBV19 to TRBJ1-1; possibly TRBD1 for D (6 bases). Germline CDR1 and CDR2: LNHDA and SQIVND (reference sequence). The CDR3 consists of 15 residues. V dropped 4 bases and J dropped 4 bases, with 16 bases sitting between them. The CDR3 coding sequence is TGTGCCAGTAGTACCCCGGGAAGGGGGAGCACTGAAGCTTTCTTT. It is translated as CASSTPGRGSTEAFF.

V usage is TRBV12-3 or TRBV12-4 and J usage is TRBJ2-5; TRBD1 is a possible D gene (6 bases). This CDR3 is 13 amino acids long. The V end lost 2 bases, the J end lost 5 bases, and 9 bases lay between the germline ends. CDR3 sequence: CASSLQGRETQYF. The DNA for the CDR3 is TGTGCCAGCAGTTTACAGGGGCGGGAGACCCAGTACTTC.

This chain connects TRBV5-1 to TRBJ1-2; 8 bases agree with TRBD1. V lost 0 bases to trimming and J lost 4 bases; unmatched junction nucleotides: 14. The CDR3 runs 18 residues. In germline, CDR1 is SGHRS, CDR2 YFSETQ. The CDR3: CASSLGLGQGEISYGYTF. The CDR3 nucleotides read TGCGCCAGCAGCTTGGGTTTAGGACAGGGTGAAATAAGCTATGGCTACACCTTC.